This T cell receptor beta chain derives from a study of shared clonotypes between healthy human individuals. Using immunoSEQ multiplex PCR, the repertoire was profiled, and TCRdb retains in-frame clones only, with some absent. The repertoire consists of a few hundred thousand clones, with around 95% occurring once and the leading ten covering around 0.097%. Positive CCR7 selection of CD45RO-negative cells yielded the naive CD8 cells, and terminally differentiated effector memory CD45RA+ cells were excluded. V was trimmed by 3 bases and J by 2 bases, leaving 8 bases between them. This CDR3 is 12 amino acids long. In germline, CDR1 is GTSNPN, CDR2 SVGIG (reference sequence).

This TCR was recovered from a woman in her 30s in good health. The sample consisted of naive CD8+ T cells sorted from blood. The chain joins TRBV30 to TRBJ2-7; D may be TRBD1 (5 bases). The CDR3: CAWRQEAYEQYF. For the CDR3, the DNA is TGTGCCTGGAGACAGGAAGCCTACGAGCAGTACTTC.